The 6 T cell receptor beta chains given below trace back to one sample, sequenced in a study of radiation and T cells in renal cell carcinoma. Time point given: baseline pretreatment blood. Stated treatment: 15 Gy SBRT to primary tumor, nephrectomy 4 weeks later. Generated by immunoSEQ multiplex PCR, the TCRdb table keeps only in-frame clones and is missing some. The sample records 40,000 to 50,000 clones, 75% to 85% being singletons. Sequencing was performed on blood, taken from a patient whose treatment included radiotherapy and nephrectomy. Receptors originate from a woman aged 70 to 79 with renal cell carcinoma.

V gene TRBV23-1 combines with J gene TRBJ1-6; D call uncertain. TRBV23-1 is known as an ORF, though its function is uncertain. CDR3 length equals 13 residues. V was clipped by 2 bases and J by 6 bases, with 5 bases between them. In DNA form, the CDR3 reads TGCGCCAGCAGTCAAGGAAGTAATTCACCCCTCCACTTT. The encoded protein is CASSQGSNSPLHF.

The CDR3 region is CASNNGQGPYEQYF. CDR3 in DNA: TGCGCCAGCAACAACGGACAGGGGCCCTACGAGCAGTACTTC. This chain uses TRBV5-1 with TRBJ2-7, with 9 bases fitting TRBD1. The junction had 6 bases not matched to a gene; V was cut back by 6 bases and J by 2 bases. Germline lookup yields CDR1 SGHRS and CDR2 YFSETQ. The CDR3 consists of 14 residues.

The J gene is TRBJ1-1, the V gene TRBV19, with a possible D match to TRBD1 (5 bases). The CDR3 spans 14 residues. V was shortened by 9 bases and J by 1 base, with 15 bases between the two germline ends. Germline lookup yields CDR1 LNHDA and CDR2 SQIVND (reference sequence). The CDR3 DNA reads TGTGCCAGCCTAAAGGCAGGGCCGAACACTGAAGCTTTCTTT. Translation: CASLKAGPNTEAFF.

The chain recombines TRBV4-2 with TRBJ2-2; TRBD2 aligns across 9 bases. The CDR3 is made up of 15 amino acids. The trim removed 4 bases at V and 7 bases at J, leaving 7 bases unmatched. CDR1 and CDR2 (germline): LGHNA, YNFKEQ. The CDR3 sequence is CASSLRGGAIGELFF. The CDR3 bases are TGTGCCAGCAGCCTCCGCGGGGGGGCCATCGGGGAGCTGTTTTTT.

The chain couples TRBV5-1 to TRBJ2-7; 8 bases align to TRBD1. Germline values: CDR1 SGHRS, CDR2 YFSETQ. This CDR3 has 14 amino acids. Germline trimming cut 3 bases from V and 5 bases from J; bases unmatched to any gene: 7. The CDR3 sequence: CASSWGTGRDEQYF. In DNA, the CDR3 is TGCGCCAGCAGCTGGGGGACAGGACGGGACGAGCAGTACTTC.

Only one count was recorded for this clone. The chain uses TRBV27 and TRBJ2-7; 7 nucleotides align to TRBD2. The CDR3 runs 15 residues. The germline V gene encodes CDR1 MNHEY and CDR2 SMNVEV (reference sequence). V lost 0 bases to trimming and J lost 2 bases; unmatched junction nucleotides: 4. CDR3: CASSLSSSGPYEQYF. The DNA for the CDR3 is TGTGCCAGCAGTTTATCGTCTAGCGGTCCCTACGAGCAGTACTTC.